The 16 T cell receptor beta chains below come from one sample, sequenced in a study of read filtering for tumor transcriptome and immune sequencing. Molecular barcoded adaptors covering alpha/delta and beta/gamma chains were used on approximately 400 ng RNA. TCRdb re-called the reads through MiXCR, storing one row per CDR3 protein. The sample records around 23,000 distinct CDR3 sequences, 20% to 25% being singletons. Sequencing used a population of CD138-negative cells sorted from bone marrow. These receptors originate from a donor at least 40 years old with multiple myeloma.

About this clonotype: This sequence may be a read error, since a much larger clone differs from it by one base. The chain links TRBV15 to TRBJ2-4; D may be TRBD2 (5 bases). CDR3 length equals 14 residues. Germline loops: CDR1 LNHNV, CDR2 YYDKDF (reference sequence). Trimming left V 9 bases short and J 0 bases short, with 12 bases between. The CDR3 spells CATHAGTAKNIQYF. CDR3 nucleotides: TGTGCCACGCACGCGGGCACAGCCAAAAACATTCAGTACTTC.

This clonotype was detected ten times or more. The chain couples TRBV7-2 to TRBJ2-7, with unresolved D. CDR3 size: 14 residues. V shed 5 bases and J shed 0 bases, with 11 bases lying between them. Germline assignment: CDR1 SGHTA and CDR2 FQGNSA. CDR3 sequence reads: CASSPDFSSYEQYF. The CDR3 DNA reads TGTGCCAGCAGCCCCGACTTTTCCTCCTACGAGCAGTACTTC. The variable domain in full, with the rest retrieved from reference TRBV7-2 and TRBJ2-7, is GAGVSQSPSNKVTEKGKDVELRCDPISGHTALYWYRQSLGQGLEFLIYFQGNSAPDKSGLPSDRFSAERTGGSVSTLTIQRTQQEDSAVYLCASSPDFSSYEQYFGPGTRLTVT.

This clonotype was seen only a few times. The rearrangement joins TRBV12-5 to TRBJ2-2, with D hard to call. The CDR3 runs 14 residues. The V gene lost 4 bases and the J gene lost 2 bases, with 8 bases spanning the gap. Per germline, CDR1 LGHNT and CDR2 FRNRAP. The CDR3 region has the DNA TGTGCTAGTGGTTCCCTCCTAAACACCGGGGAGCTGTTTTTT. This sequence encodes CASGSLLNTGELFF.

This clonotype was recorded many times. The V gene is TRBV6-6, the J gene TRBJ1-1; TRBD1 matches at 8 bases. Germline CDR1 MNHNY, CDR2 SVGAGI (reference sequence). V lost 4 bases to trimming and J lost 8 bases; unmatched junction nucleotides: 12. This CDR3 contains 15 residues. The CDR3 loop is CASSSTWTGRAEAFF. For the CDR3, the DNA is TGTGCCAGCAGTTCGACCTGGACAGGGAGGGCCGAAGCTTTCTTT.

This clonotype was recorded at least ten times. The CDR3 DNA reads TGCAGTGCCCCAAATTTGGAGGAAGGCGGCTACGAGCAGTACTTC. It codes for CSAPNLEEGGYEQYF. The chain employs TRBV20-1 and TRBJ2-7, with TRBD2 as a possible D gene (5 bases). Per germline, CDR1 DFQATT and CDR2 SNEGSKA (reference sequence). V shed 6 bases and J shed 3 bases, with 21 bases lying between them. This CDR3 has 15 residues.

Concerning this clonotype itself: Just one base apart from a much larger clone, this may be a read error. The chain recombines TRBV20-1 with TRBJ1-4; weak D call: TRBD1 (6 bases). The germline V gene has CDR1 DFQATT and CDR2 SNEGSKA (reference sequence). This CDR3 has 16 amino acids. The CDR3 bases are TGCAGTGCAACAAGGGGGGGCGCGAAGGCTAATGAAGAACTGTTTTTT. Its translation is CSATRGGAKANEELFF.

Judged by abundance, this clonotype is medium-sized. This chain links TRBV4-1 with TRBJ2-1; D is perhaps TRBD1 or TRBD2 (5 bases each). The CDR3 sequence is 20 residues long. Germline-derived CDR1 and CDR2 are MGHRA and YSYEKL. V gave up 4 bases and J gave up 6 bases, with 31 bases separating them. The CDR3 region has the DNA TGCGCCAGCAGCCCCAGTGCTGTGTTCGGGACGCAGGAAAGCAGCAATGAGCAGTTCTTC. This translates into CASSPSAVFGTQESSNEQFF.

V usage is TRBV6-5 and J usage is TRBJ1-5; 11 bases match TRBD1. Germline V gene data show CDR1 as MNHEY and CDR2 as SVGAGI. The CDR3 sequence is 16 residues long. J lost 7 bases, V lost 3 bases, and 8 bases had no gene match. This chain's CDR3 is CASSYPGDRGDQPQHF. CDR3 in DNA: TGTGCCAGCAGTTATCCCGGGGACAGGGGGGACCAGCCCCAGCATTTT.

The CDR3 DNA reads TGTGCCAGCAGTCCAACTAGCGGGGGTTGGGAGACCCAGTACTTC. Translating it yields CASSPTSGGWETQYF. V is TRBV6-1 and J is TRBJ2-5; TRBD2 aligns across 11 bases. CDR1 and CDR2 (germline): MNHNS, SASEGT. The CDR3 length is 15 residues. V was pared by 5 bases and J by 5 bases, with 7 bases of the junction left unmatched.

This clonotype was counted many times. V and J are TRBV27 and TRBJ2-2; the match to TRBD1 covers 7 bases. With V trimmed by 3 bases and J by 3 bases, 4 bases remained unmatched. The germline V gene has CDR1 MNHEY and CDR2 SMNVEV (reference sequence). The CDR3 length is 15 residues. CDR3 DNA sequence: TGTGCCAGCAGTTTGACAGGGCCCGACACCGGGGAGCTGTTTTTT. Translating gives CASSLTGPDTGELFF.

This clonotype was counted many times. The chain combines TRBV7-9 with TRBJ2-2, with D perhaps given as TRBD1 or TRBD2 (6 bases each). This CDR3 is built from 16 residues. V was cut by 4 bases and J by 2 bases, with 14 bases left in between. Germline loops: CDR1 SEHNR, CDR2 FQNEAQ (reference sequence). DNA for the CDR3: TGTGCCAGCAGCTCCCAAGGGGGGCTTAACACCGGGGAGCTGTTTTTT. This sequence encodes CASSSQGGLNTGELFF.

The chain joins TRBV29-1 to TRBJ2-5, with 8 bases identical to TRBD1. V lost 1 base and J lost 5; bases outside the gene matches: 3. The germline gives CDR1 SQVTM, CDR2 ANQGSEA. The CDR3 has 13 amino acids. In DNA form, the CDR3 reads TGCAGCGTTGAAGGACGGGACAGGGAGACCCAGTACTTC. Amino acid sequence: CSVEGRDRETQYF.

Many counts were recorded for this clonotype. This chain uses TRBV20-1 with TRBJ2-7; the match to TRBD1 covers 9 bases. With 0 bases clipped from V and 2 bases from J, the junction kept 5 bases outside the gene matches. The V gene's germline CDR1 is DFQATT and CDR2 SNEGSKA (reference sequence). The CDR3 has 15 amino acids. Here the CDR3 DNA reads TGCAGTGCTAGAGATTGGGGGGACAGGGCCTACGAGCAGTACTTC. This translates into CSARDWGDRAYEQYF.

Comments on this clonotype: A much more abundant neighbour one base away suggests this may be a read error. The chain links TRBV11-2 to TRBJ2-3; 7 bases align to TRBD2. The CDR3 totals 15 residues. The germline V gene has CDR1 SGHAT and CDR2 FQNNGV. In DNA form, the CDR3 reads TGTGCCAGCGGCTTGGTGGGAGCGGGGCTTGGTACGCAGTATTTT. Amino acids: CASGLVGAGLGTQYF.

This clonotype was detected a few times. This chain uses TRBV5-1 with TRBJ1-4; D remains ambiguous. Germline values: CDR1 SGHRS, CDR2 YFSETQ. Trimming cost V 0 bases and J 3 bases, with 9 bases left between them. The CDR3 runs to 15 residues. The CDR3 DNA is TGCGCCAGCAGCTTGGAAAGGAACGCTAATGAAAAACTGTTTTTT. This translates into CASSLERNANEKLFF.

In this sample, this clonotype turned up a few times. The chain uses TRBV28 and TRBJ2-1, with 8 bases aligning to TRBD1. CDR1 is MDHEN, CDR2 SYDVKM, per germline. The CDR3 is 13 residues long. Trimming cost V 8 bases and J 6 bases; bases outside gene matches: 6. The DNA of the CDR3 is TGTGCCAGCGGCGGACAGGGCTTCAATGAGCAGTTCTTC. This sequence encodes CASGGQGFNEQFF.